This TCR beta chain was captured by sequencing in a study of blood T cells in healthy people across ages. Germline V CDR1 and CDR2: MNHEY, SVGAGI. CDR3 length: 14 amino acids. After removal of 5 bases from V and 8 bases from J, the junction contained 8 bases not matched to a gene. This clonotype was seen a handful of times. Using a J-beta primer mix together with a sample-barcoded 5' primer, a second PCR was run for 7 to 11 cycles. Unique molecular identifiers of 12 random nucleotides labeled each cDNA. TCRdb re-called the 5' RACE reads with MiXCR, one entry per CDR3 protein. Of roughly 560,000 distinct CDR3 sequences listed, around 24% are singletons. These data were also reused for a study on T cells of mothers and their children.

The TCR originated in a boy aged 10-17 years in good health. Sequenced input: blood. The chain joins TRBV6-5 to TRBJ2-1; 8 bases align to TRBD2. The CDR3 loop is CASSPGTRDDEQFF. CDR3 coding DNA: TGTGCCAGCAGTCCGGGGACTAGAGACGATGAGCAGTTCTTC.